This T cell receptor (beta chain) is drawn from a study of cytomegalovirus exposure and HLA in healthy donors. Produced via immunoSEQ multiplex PCR; TCRdb's table is partial and in-frame only. The sample holds 85,000 to 95,000 clones, 96% seen once. CDR3 size: 14 residues. From germline, CDR1 is SGHVS and CDR2 FQNEAQ. Germline trimming cut 0 bases from V and 5 bases from J; bases unmatched to any gene: 3. Sequenced: PBMCs. The chain couples TRBV7-8 to TRBJ2-5; 7 bases map to TRBD2. This TCR came from a man aged 18 to 35 in good health and CMV-seronegative. This CDR3 reads CASSLAPSGETQYF. The DNA of the CDR3 is TGTGCCAGCAGCTTAGCACCTAGCGGTGAGACCCAGTACTTC.